The entry below describes one TCR beta chain. Its target is unknown. This sample was included in a study of T cell responses to AZD1222 COVID-19 vaccine. Background on the study: Second-dose schedules of about 4 or about 12 weeks were combined.

Regarding the study as a whole: None of the repertoires were sampled until the peak T cell response had passed. Researchers report vaccine-associated CD4 TCRs spanning spike, with dominance at 160-218 and 743-854. Donors were chiefly white British, with a greater number of females, and clonal diversity was perhaps underestimated.

Data came from immunoSEQ multiplex PCR; TCRdb stores just in-frame clones and leaves some out. Seen here are 80,000 or so clones, roughly 87% observed once, and the top ten hold roughly 1.6%. There are 12 residues in the CDR3. The V end was cut by 3 bases, the J end by 6 bases, with 6 bases between. Germline V gives CDR1 MDHEN, CDR2 SYDVKM. This sample comprised peripheral blood, obtained on day 0 of AZD1222 vaccination. The chain employs TRBV28 and TRBJ1-5; D is unclear. This sequence originates from an adult in good health. As DNA, the CDR3 is TGTGCCAGCAGTTTGGAGGCTCAGCCCCAGCATTTT. Translation: CASSLEAQPQHF. The variable domain in full, completed from reference TRBV28 and TRBJ1-5, reads DVKVTQSSRYLVKRTGEKVFLECVQDMDHENMFWYRQDPGLGLRLIYFSYDVKMKEKGDIPEGYSVSREKKERFSLILESASTNQTSMYLCASSLEAQPQHFGDGTRLSIL.